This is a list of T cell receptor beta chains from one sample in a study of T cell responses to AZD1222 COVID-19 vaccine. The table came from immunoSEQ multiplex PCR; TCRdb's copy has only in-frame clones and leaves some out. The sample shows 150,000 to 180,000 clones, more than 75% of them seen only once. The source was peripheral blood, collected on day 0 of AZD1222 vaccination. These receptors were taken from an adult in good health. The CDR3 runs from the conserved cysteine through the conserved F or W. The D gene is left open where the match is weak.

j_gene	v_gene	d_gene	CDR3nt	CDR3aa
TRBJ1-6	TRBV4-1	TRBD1	TGCGCCAGCAGCTCCTGGACAGGGGGCCATTCACCCCTCCACTTT	CASSSWTGGHSPLHF
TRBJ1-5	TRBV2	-	TGTGCCAGCAGGTTGGACGTCACTCCCCAGCATTTT	CASRLDVTPQHF
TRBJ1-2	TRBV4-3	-	TGCGCCAGCAGCCAAGATTGGGCAAGGCTGGACTATGGCTACACCTTC	CASSQDWARLDYGYTF
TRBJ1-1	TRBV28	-	TGTGCCACCTGGGGACCAAACACTGAAGCTTTCTTT	CATWGPNTEAFF
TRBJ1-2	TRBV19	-	TGTGCCAGTAGTATGGGTTCCGGTCTAAGCTACACCTTC	CASSMGSGLSYTF
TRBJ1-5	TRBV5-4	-	TGTGCCAGCAGCCCCGGCGGGGGTGGCAATCAGCCCCAGCATTTT	CASSPGGGGNQPQHF
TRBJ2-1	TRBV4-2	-	TGTGCCAGCAGCCACACCTCGGGGAATGAGCAGTTCTTC	CASSHTSGNEQFF
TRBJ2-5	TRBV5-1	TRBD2	TGCGCCAGCAGCTCAGTAAACGGGGGGATTGAGACCCAGTACTTC	CASSSVNGGIETQYF
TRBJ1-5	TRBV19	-	TGTGCCAGTAATGCGGGGAGGAGAGATCAGCCCCAGCATTTT	CASNAGRRDQPQHF
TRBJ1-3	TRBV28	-	TGTGCCAGCAGGGGGACGGGGCTCTCTGGAAACACCATATATTTT	CASRGTGLSGNTIYF
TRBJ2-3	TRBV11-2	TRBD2	TGTGCCAGCAGATCCGGACTAGCGGGAGGCCCAGATACGCAGTATTTT	CASRSGLAGGPDTQYF
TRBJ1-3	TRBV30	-	TGTGCTGGAGGGGCAGGGGCCGGAAACACCATATATTTT	CAGGAGAGNTIYF
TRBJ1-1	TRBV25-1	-	TGTGCCAGCAGTGGGGCCACAGGGTACACTGAAGCTTTCTTT	CASSGATGYTEAFF
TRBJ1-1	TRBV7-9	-	TGTGCCAGCAGCTTCGGCCTTCTGGAAGCTTTCTTT	CASSFGLLEAFF
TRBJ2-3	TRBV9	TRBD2	TGTGCCAGCGGAGCGGGGGGGACAGATACGCAGTATTTT	CASGAGGTDTQYF